The next 14 T cell receptor beta chains were all read from a single sample in a study of identical twins. MiXCR, applied by TCRdb to the 5' RACE reads, yields one record per CDR3 protein. The sample shows some 500,000 distinct CDR3 sequences, 9.6% of them seen only once. This sample was also put to use in a study of yellow fever vaccine responses in identical twins.

The sequenced sample was PBMCs. These receptor sequences come from a woman between 18 and 30 years old in good health.

This clonotype was found a few times. The chain combines TRBV6-5 with TRBJ2-1; maybe TRBD2 (6 bases). The CDR3 has 14 residues. Germline lookup yields CDR1 MNHEY and CDR2 SVGAGI. V lost 4 bases, J lost 3 bases, and 10 bases lay in between. CDR3 nucleotide sequence: TGTGCCAGCAGTTTGACGCGGGGCTACAATGAGCAGTTCTTC. It encodes CASSLTRGYNEQFF.

This clonotype came up a few times. V usage is TRBV5-1 and J usage is TRBJ2-5; 13 nucleotides agree with TRBD2. Germline V lookup: CDR1 SGHRS, CDR2 YFSETQ. J was trimmed by 4 bases and V by 4 bases; bases with no gene match: 7. This CDR3 has 16 residues. The CDR3 DNA reads TGCGCCAGCAGCCCGACTAGCGGGGGGCCCGGAGAGACCCAGTACTTC. This sequence encodes CASSPTSGGPGETQYF.

The V call is TRBV20-1, the J call TRBJ2-7, with D possibly TRBD1 on 6 matching bases. The CDR3 consists of 16 residues. Germline-derived CDR1 and CDR2 are DFQATT and SNEGSKA (reference sequence). Trimming removed 5 bases at V and 0 bases at J, with 20 bases between. DNA of the CDR3: TGCAGTGCTCCCTCGACCGGGACACAGAGCTCCTACGAGCAGTACTTC. It codes for CSAPSTGTQSSYEQYF.

The chain employs TRBV29-1 and TRBJ2-5; 8 bases match TRBD1. Trimming cost V 6 bases and J 2 bases; bases outside gene matches: 2. The length of the CDR3 is 12 residues. CDR1 and CDR2 from the germline V gene are SQVTM and ANQGSEA. CDR3 nucleotides: TGCAGCGTGGGACAGGAACAAGAGACCCAGTACTTC. As protein: CSVGQEQETQYF.

This clonotype was observed at least ten times. This rearrangement joins TRBV6-1 to TRBJ1-6; 9 nucleotides line up with TRBD1. The CDR3 length is 19 residues. J gave up 0 bases and V 6 bases, and 12 bases lay outside the gene matches. CDR1 MNHNS and CDR2 SASEGT come from the germline V gene. Here the CDR3 reads CASSPSRGQGPSYNSPLHF. The CDR3 DNA is TGTGCCAGCAGCCCCTCCCGGGGACAGGGTCCCTCCTATAATTCACCCCTCCACTTT.

The J gene is TRBJ2-7, the V gene TRBV11-2; 9 bases are shared with TRBD1. Looked up from germline, CDR1 is SGHAT and CDR2 is FQNNGV. The CDR3 runs 14 residues. The V segment lost 5 bases and the J segment 7 bases; nucleotides outside the gene matches: 9. For the CDR3, the DNA is TGTGCCAGCAGCAGGACAGGGGCAACAGGGGAGCAGTACTTC. The encoded protein is CASSRTGATGEQYF. Filled out from reference TRBV11-2 and TRBJ2-7, the complete variable domain reads EAGVAQSPRYKIIEKRQSVAFWCNPISGHATLYWYQQILGQGPKLLIQFQNNGVVDDSQLPKDRFSAERLKGVDSTLKIQPAKLEDSAVYLCASSRTGATGEQYFGPGTRLTVT.

The J gene is TRBJ2-5, the V gene TRBV7-9; 7 bases match TRBD2. V dropped 4 bases and J dropped 1; count of bases not matched to a gene: 12. CDR3 length: 17 amino acids. Germline V gene lookup returns CDR1 SEHNR and CDR2 FQNEAQ (reference sequence). For the CDR3, the DNA is TGTGCCAGCAGCTACCTAGAGGGCGGGAGCCCCCAAGAGACCCAGTACTTC. It codes for CASSYLEGGSPQETQYF.

This clonotype has at least ten counts. The chain is built from TRBV20-1 and TRBJ1-5; 11 bases align to TRBD1. The germline gives CDR1 DFQATT, CDR2 SNEGSKA (reference sequence). V shed 6 bases, J shed 4 bases, and the junction held 2 bases outside the gene matches. The CDR3 length is 13 residues. CDR3 DNA sequence: TGCAGTGCAGGGACAGGGGGGAATCAGCCCCAGCATTTT. This encodes CSAGTGGNQPQHF.

The table lists this clonotype with many counts. This rearrangement joins TRBV3-1 to TRBJ1-1, with 8 positions matching TRBD1. V lost 2 bases, J lost 4 bases, and 3 bases stayed unmatched. From germline, CDR1 is LGHDT and CDR2 YNNKEL (reference sequence). The CDR3 consists of 14 residues. The CDR3 region is CASSQWTGSTEAFF. The CDR3 region has the DNA TGTGCCAGCAGCCAATGGACAGGGAGCACTGAAGCTTTCTTT.

This clonotype was recorded a few times. This chain joins TRBV7-9 and TRBJ2-7; D assignment may be TRBD1 or TRBD2 (6 bases each). The germline V gene encodes CDR1 SEHNR and CDR2 FQNEAQ (reference sequence). V lost 3 bases, J lost 5 bases, and 14 bases lay in between. The CDR3 consists of 14 residues. The CDR3: CASSFYNREDEQYF. Written as DNA, the CDR3 is TGTGCCAGCAGCTTTTATAACAGGGAGGACGAGCAGTACTTC. Full variable domain (outside the CDR3, taken from reference TRBV7-9 and TRBJ2-7): DTGVSQNPRHKITKRGQNVTFRCDPISEHNRLYWYRQTLGQGPEFLTYFQNEAQLEKSRLLSDRFSAERPKGSFSTLEIQRTEQGDSAMYLCASSFYNREDEQYFGPGTRLTVT.

This clonotype was detected many times. The chain combines TRBV29-1 with TRBJ1-2; 7 bases are a match to TRBD1. In germline, CDR1 is SQVTM, CDR2 ANQGSEA. V lost 1 base, J lost 4 bases, and 9 bases stayed unmatched. The CDR3 consists of 15 residues. The CDR3 sequence: CSVEALGQDTYGYTF. DNA of the CDR3: TGCAGCGTTGAAGCCCTCGGACAGGATACCTATGGCTACACCTTC.

This clonotype was counted between two and nine times. The chain links TRBV28 to TRBJ1-1; D gene uncertain. Germline assignment: CDR1 MDHEN and CDR2 SYDVKM. V was clipped by 3 bases and J by 10 bases, with 12 bases between them. This CDR3 has 12 residues. The CDR3 loop is CASSLPGFGAFF. The CDR3, as DNA: TGTGCCAGCAGTTTGCCCGGGTTTGGAGCTTTCTTT.

This clonotype was seen ten or more times. The chain employs TRBV7-6 and TRBJ2-7; unclear D gene. V was shortened by 0 bases and J by 5 bases, with 8 bases between the two germline ends. The germline V gene has CDR1 SGHVS and CDR2 FNYEAQ. The CDR3 runs 13 residues. The CDR3, as DNA: TGTGCCAGCAGCTTAGCGCAGATAGACGAGCAGTACTTC. It is translated as CASSLAQIDEQYF. Variable domain in full (rest from reference TRBV7-6 and TRBJ2-7): GAGVSQSPRYKVTKRGQDVALRCDPISGHVSLYWYRQALGQGPEFLTYFNYEAQQDKSGLPNDRFSAERPEGSISTLTIQRTEQRDSAMYRCASSLAQIDEQYFGPGTRLTVT.

A few counts support this clonotype. The chain carries TRBV10-3 and TRBJ2-7; TRBD2 might be the D (5 bases). The CDR3 extends over 12 amino acids. Germline loops: CDR1 ENHRY, CDR2 SYGVKD. V was cut by 8 bases and J by 5 bases, with 13 bases left in between. The DNA of the CDR3 is TGTGCCATCTCATCGGGGTCACACGAGCAGTACTTC. It specifies CAISSGSHEQYF.